The rows below give T cell receptor beta chains drawn from one sample of a study of CD8+CD57+ T cells in acquired aplastic anemia. One entry per CDR3 protein, called by TCRdb with MiXCR from the reads. This sample has a few hundred thousand distinct CDR3 sequences, with over 60% found just once. The sequencing sample was made of sorted CD4+, CD8+, or CD8+CD57+ T cells (not recorded which) from PBMCs. Every receptor here comes from a human donor in good health. Both conserved end residues are part of each CDR3. A D gene is named only where the DNA matches it firmly. The listing skips clone size in some rows; elsewhere it reads once, few, many or a size class.

CDR3 length,D gene,V gene,J gene,clone size,CDR3 protein,CDR3 DNA
15,TRBD2,TRBV29-1,TRBJ2-7,-,CSVAATSGSSYEQYF,TGCAGCGTGGCTGCTACTAGCGGTAGCTCCTACGAGCAGTACTTC
15,TRBD2,TRBV7-2,TRBJ2-7,once,CASSKTGTSTSEQYF,TGTGCCAGCAGCAAAACCGGGACTAGTACATCCGAGCAGTACTTC
14,-,TRBV5-1,TRBJ2-1,-,CASSQERVGNEQFF,TGCGCCAGCAGTCAGGAACGGGTAGGCAATGAGCAGTTCTTC
13,-,TRBV24-1,TRBJ2-3,-,CATSDAVTDTQYF,TGTGCCACCAGTGATGCCGTCACAGATACGCAGTATTTT
13,-,TRBV2,TRBJ1-5,-,CASNNRLGQPQHF,TGTGCCAGCAATAATAGGTTAGGACAGCCCCAGCATTTT
15,-,TRBV7-8,TRBJ2-3,few,CASNPRGTSTDTQYF,TGTGCCAGCAACCCCAGGGGCACTAGCACAGATACGCAGTATTTT
17,TRBD2,TRBV10-3,TRBJ2-2,many,CAISESVTSGNTGELFF,TGTGCCATCAGTGAGTCCGTGACTAGCGGTAACACCGGGGAGCTGTTTTTT
15,TRBD2,TRBV11-2,TRBJ2-3,many,CASSLLAGVIDTQYF,TGTGCCAGCAGCTTACTAGCGGGAGTTATAGATACGCAGTATTTT
16,TRBD1,TRBV14,TRBJ1-1,-,CASSRPRTGVGTEAFF,TGTGCCAGCAGCCGTCCCCGGACAGGGGTCGGAACTGAAGCTTTCTTT
14,-,TRBV7-9,TRBJ1-4,-,CASTLPGRDEKLFF,TGTGCCAGCACCCTACCAGGGCGGGATGAAAAACTGTTTTTT
16,-,TRBV9,TRBJ2-3,once,CASSAVLGATGSTQYF,TGTGCCAGCAGCGCCGTCCTTGGGGCCACAGGTAGTACGCAGTATTTT
15,-,TRBV4-1,TRBJ2-3,many,CASSQEAASTDTQYF,TGCGCCAGCAGCCAAGAGGCAGCAAGCACAGATACGCAGTATTTT
14,-,TRBV7-9,TRBJ2-7,-,CASSTDGGSNEQYF,TGTGCCAGCAGCACAGACGGGGGTTCGAACGAGCAGTACTTC
16,TRBD2,TRBV29-1,TRBJ2-6,many,CSVDLAGVSGANVLTF,TGCAGCGTTGACCTAGCGGGAGTGTCCGGGGCCAACGTCCTGACTTTC
13,-,TRBV7-9,TRBJ2-7,few,CASSLEGRGEQYF,TGTGCCAGCAGCTTAGAGGGTAGGGGCGAGCAGTACTTC
18,TRBD2,TRBV7-2,TRBJ2-7,-,CASSLTAGGGLSSYEQYF,TGTGCCAGCAGCTTAACCGCGGGGGGGGGATTAAGCTCCTACGAGCAGTACTTC
13,-,TRBV20-1,TRBJ2-5,many,CSAKRLGGETQYF,TGCAGTGCTAAAAGACTAGGGGGCGAGACCCAGTACTTC
16,TRBD2,TRBV10-3,TRBJ2-3,many,CASHSGLAGITDTQYF,TGTGCCAGCCACTCCGGACTAGCGGGCATCACAGATACGCAGTATTTT
14,-,TRBV7-3,TRBJ1-2,many,CASSPDGSNYGYTF,TGTGCCAGCAGCCCCGACGGCTCTAACTATGGCTACACCTTC
11,-,TRBV7-9,TRBJ2-7,-,CAAGDSYEQYF,TGTGCCGCAGGGGACTCCTACGAGCAGTACTTC
14,-,TRBV10-3,TRBJ2-5,-,CAISGKGEIGTQYF,TGTGCCATCAGTGGGAAGGGTGAGATTGGGACCCAGTACTTC
14,-,TRBV11-3,TRBJ2-1,many,CASSLPGTNNEQFF,TGTGCCAGCAGCTTACCTGGCACAAACAATGAGCAGTTCTTC
13,TRBD1,TRBV29-1,TRBJ1-3,-,CSVEGQDEDTIYF,TGCAGCGTTGAGGGACAGGATGAAGACACCATATATTTT
15,-,TRBV7-6,TRBJ1-3,-,CASSLSDTSGNTIYF,TGTGCCAGCAGCTTATCCGACACCTCTGGAAACACCATATATTTT